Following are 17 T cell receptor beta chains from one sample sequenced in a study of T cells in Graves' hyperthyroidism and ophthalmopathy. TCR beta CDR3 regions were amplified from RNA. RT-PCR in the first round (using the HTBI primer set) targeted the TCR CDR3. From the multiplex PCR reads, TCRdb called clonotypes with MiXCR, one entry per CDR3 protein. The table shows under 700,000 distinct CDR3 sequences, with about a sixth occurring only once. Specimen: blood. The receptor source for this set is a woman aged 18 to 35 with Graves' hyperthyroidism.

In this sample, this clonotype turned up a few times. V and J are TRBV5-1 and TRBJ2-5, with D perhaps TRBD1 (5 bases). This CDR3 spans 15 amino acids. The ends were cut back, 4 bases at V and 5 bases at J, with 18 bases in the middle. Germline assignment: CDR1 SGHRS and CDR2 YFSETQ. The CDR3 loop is CASSPSGVGLETQYF. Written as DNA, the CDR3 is TGCGCCAGCAGCCCCTCTGGGGTGGGGCTGGAGACCCAGTACTTC.

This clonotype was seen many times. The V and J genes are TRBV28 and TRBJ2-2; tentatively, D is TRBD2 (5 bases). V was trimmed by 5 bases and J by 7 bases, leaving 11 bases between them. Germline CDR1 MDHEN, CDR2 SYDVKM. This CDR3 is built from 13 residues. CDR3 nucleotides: TGTGCCAGCAGTCCGGGGTCGATCGGGGAGCTGTTTTTT. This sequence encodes CASSPGSIGELFF.

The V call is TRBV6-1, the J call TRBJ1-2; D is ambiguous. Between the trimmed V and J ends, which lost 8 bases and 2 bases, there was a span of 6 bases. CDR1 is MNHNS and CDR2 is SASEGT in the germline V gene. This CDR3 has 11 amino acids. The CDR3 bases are TGTGCCAGCGCGATAAACTATGGCTACACCTTC. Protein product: CASAINYGYTF.

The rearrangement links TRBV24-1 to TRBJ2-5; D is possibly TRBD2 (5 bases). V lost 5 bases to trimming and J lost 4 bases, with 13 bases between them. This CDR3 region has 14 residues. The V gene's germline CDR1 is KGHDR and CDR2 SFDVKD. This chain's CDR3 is CATSAVEGGETQYF. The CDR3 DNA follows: TGTGCCACCAGTGCCGTCGAAGGAGGAGAGACCCAGTACTTC.

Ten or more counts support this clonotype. CDR3 protein: CASSRTGRSGTEAFF. The CDR3 DNA is TGTGCCAGCAGCCGGACAGGGCGGAGCGGCACTGAAGCTTTCTTT. The rearrangement uses TRBV7-9 and TRBJ1-1; 8 bases fit TRBD1. The CDR3 contains 15 residues. The germline V gene has CDR1 SEHNR and CDR2 FQNEAQ (reference sequence). Trimming took 5 bases from V and 4 from J; bases not matched to a gene: 9.

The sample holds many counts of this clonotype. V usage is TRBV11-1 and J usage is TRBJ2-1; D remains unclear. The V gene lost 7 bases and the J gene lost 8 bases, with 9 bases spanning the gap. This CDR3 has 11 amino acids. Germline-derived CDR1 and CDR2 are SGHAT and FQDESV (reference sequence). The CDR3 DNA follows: TGTGCCAGCACTAATCAACATGAGCAGTTCTTC. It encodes CASTNQHEQFF.

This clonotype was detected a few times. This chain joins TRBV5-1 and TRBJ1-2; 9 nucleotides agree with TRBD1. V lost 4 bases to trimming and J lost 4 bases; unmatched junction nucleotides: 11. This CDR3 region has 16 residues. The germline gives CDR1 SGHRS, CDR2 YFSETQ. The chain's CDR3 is CASSPKGQGKTYGYTF. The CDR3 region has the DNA TGCGCCAGCAGCCCGAAGGGACAGGGAAAAACCTATGGCTACACCTTC.

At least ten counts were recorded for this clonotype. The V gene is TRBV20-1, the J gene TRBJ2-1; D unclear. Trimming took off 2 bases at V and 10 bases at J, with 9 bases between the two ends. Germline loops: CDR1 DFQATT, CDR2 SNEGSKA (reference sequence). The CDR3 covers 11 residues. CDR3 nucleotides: TGCAGTGCTAGACCGGGTTTCGAGCAGTTCTTC. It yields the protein CSARPGFEQFF.

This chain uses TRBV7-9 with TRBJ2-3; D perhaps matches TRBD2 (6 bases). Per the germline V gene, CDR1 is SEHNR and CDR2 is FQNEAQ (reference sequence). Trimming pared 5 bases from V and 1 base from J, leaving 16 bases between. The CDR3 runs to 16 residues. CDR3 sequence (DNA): TGTGCCAGCAGCGAGACTCGGGGGATTCGCACAGATACGCAGTATTTT. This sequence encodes CASSETRGIRTDTQYF.

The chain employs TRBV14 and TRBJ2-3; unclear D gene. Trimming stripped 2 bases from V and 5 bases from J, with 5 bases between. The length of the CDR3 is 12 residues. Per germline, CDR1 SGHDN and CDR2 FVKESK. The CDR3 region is CASSQWGDTQYF. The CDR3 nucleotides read TGTGCCAGCAGCCAATGGGGAGATACGCAGTATTTT.

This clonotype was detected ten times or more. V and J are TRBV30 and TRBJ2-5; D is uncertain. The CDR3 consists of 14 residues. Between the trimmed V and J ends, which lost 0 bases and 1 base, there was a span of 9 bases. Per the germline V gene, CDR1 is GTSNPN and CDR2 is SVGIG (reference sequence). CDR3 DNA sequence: TGTGCCTGGAGTGTACGATCGGGCCAAGAGACCCAGTACTTC. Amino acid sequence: CAWSVRSGQETQYF.

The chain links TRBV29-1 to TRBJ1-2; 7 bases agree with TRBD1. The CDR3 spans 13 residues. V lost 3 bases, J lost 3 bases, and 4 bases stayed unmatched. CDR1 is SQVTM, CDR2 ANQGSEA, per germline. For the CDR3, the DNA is TGCAGCGTTGATGGGACAGAGGACTATGGCTACACCTTC. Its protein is CSVDGTEDYGYTF.

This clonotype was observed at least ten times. The DNA for the CDR3 is TGTGCCTGGAGTGACAGGATAGACACTGAAGCTTTCTTT. Its protein product is CAWSDRIDTEAFF. This sequence joins TRBV30 and TRBJ1-1, with D possibly matching TRBD1 (5 bases). CDR1 is GTSNPN and CDR2 is SVGIG in the germline V gene (reference sequence). Trimming shortened V by 1 base and J by 3 bases, and 9 bases separated the two germline ends. CDR3 length equals 13 residues.

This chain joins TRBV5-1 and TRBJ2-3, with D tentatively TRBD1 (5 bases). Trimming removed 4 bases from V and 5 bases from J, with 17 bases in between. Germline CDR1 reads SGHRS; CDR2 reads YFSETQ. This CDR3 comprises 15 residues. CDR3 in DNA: TGCGCCAGCAGCCTGGGCAGGGCAGTAGGAGATACGCAGTATTTT. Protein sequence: CASSLGRAVGDTQYF.

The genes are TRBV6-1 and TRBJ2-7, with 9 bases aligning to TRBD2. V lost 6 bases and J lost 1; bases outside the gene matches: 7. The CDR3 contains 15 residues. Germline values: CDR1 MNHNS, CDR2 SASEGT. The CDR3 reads CASSQRLADSYEQYF. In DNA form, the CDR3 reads TGTGCCAGCAGCCAGAGACTAGCGGATTCCTACGAGCAGTACTTC.

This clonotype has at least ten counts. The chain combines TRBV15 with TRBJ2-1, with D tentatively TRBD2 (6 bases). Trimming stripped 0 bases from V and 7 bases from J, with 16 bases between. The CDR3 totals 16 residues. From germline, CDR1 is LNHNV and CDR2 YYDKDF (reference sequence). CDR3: CATSRDIGLARNEQFF. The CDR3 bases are TGTGCCACCAGCAGAGATATAGGGCTAGCGCGAAATGAGCAGTTCTTC.

CDR3 in amino acids: CASSPGLDFGGELFF. Written as DNA, the CDR3 is TGTGCCAGCAGCCCAGGACTAGACTTTGGCGGGGAGCTGTTTTTT. V gene TRBV27 combines with J gene TRBJ2-2; 7 bases are shared with TRBD2. This CDR3 spans 15 amino acids. V lost 6 bases, J lost 7 bases, and 11 bases stayed unmatched. Germline V gene data show CDR1 as MNHEY and CDR2 as SMNVEV (reference sequence).